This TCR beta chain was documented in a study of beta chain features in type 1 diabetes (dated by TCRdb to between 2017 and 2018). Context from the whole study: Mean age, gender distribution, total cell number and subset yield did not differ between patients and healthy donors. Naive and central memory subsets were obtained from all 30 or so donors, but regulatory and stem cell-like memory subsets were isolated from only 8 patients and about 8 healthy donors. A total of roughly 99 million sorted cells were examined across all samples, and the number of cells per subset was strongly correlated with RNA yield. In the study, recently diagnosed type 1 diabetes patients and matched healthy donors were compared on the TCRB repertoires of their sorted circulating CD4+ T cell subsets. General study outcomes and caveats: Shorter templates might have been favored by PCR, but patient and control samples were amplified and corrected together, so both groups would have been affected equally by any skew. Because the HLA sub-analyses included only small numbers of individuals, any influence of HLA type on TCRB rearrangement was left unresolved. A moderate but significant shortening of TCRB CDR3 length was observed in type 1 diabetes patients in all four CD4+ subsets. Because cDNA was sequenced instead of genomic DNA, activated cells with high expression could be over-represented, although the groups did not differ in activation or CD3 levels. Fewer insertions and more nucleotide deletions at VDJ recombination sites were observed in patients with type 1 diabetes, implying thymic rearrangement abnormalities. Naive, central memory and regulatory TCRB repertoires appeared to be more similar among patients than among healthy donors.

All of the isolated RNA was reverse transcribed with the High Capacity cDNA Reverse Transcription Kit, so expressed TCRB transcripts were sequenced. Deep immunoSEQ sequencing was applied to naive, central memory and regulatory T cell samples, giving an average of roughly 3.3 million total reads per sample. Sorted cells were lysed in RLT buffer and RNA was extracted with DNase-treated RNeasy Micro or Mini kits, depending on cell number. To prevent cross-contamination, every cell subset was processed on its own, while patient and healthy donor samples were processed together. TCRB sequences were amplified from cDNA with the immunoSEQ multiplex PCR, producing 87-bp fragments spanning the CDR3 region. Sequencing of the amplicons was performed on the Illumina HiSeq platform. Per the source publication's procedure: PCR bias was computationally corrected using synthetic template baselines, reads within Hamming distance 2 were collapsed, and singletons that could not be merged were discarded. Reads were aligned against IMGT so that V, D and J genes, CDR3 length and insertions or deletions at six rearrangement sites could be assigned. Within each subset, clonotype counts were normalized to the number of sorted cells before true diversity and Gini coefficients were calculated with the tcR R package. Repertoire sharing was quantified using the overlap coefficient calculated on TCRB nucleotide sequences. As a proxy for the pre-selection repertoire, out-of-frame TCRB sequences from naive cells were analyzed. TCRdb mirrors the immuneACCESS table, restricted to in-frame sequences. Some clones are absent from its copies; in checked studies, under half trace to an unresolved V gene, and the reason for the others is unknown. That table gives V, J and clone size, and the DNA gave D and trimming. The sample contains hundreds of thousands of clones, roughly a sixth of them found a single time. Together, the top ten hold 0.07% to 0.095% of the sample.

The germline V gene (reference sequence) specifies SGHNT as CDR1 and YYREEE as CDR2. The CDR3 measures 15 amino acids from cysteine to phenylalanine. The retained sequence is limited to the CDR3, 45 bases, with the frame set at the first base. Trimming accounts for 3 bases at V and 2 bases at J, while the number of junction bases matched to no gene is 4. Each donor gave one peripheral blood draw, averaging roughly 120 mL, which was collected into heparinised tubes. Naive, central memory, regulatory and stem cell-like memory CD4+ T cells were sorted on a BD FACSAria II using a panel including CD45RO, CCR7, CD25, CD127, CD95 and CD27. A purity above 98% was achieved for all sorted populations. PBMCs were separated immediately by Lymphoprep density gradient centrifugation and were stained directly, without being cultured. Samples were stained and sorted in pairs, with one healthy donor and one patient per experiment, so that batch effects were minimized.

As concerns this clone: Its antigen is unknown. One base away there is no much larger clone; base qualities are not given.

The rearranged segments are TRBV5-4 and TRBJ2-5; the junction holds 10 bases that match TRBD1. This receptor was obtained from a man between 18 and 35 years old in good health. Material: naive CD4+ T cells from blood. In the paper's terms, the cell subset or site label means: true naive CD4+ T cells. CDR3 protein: CASSSAGQGQETQYF. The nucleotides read TGTGCCAGCAGCTCTGCGGGACAGGGGCAAGAGACCCAGTACTTC.